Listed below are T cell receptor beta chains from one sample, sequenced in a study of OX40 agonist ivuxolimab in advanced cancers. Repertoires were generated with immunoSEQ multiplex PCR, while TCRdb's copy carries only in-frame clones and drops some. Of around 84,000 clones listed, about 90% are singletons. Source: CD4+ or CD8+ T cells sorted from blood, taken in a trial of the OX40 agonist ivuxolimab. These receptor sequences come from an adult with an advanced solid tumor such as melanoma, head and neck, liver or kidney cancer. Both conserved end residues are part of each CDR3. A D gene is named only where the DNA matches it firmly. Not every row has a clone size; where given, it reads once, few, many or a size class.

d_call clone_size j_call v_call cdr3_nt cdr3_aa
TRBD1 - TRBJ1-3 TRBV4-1 TGCGCCAGCAGCCAAGATGACAGGGCCCCTGGAAACACCATATATTTT CASSQDDRAPGNTIYF
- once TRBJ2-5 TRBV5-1 TGCGCCAGCACCTCGGGGGCCACTTGGGCCGGAGGGACCCAGTACTTC CASTSGATWAGGTQYF
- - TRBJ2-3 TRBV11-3 TGTGCCAGCAGCTTATCGGCCCAAGAGGGGACGCAGTATTTT CASSLSAQEGTQYF
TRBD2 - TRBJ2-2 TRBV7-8 TGTGCCAGCAGCCTCTGGACTAGCGGTATCTCCACCGGGGAGCTGTTTTTT CASSLWTSGISTGELFF
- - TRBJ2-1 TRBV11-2 TGTGCCAGCAGCTCCTCTTACCCGTCTTACAATGAGCAGTTCTTC CASSSSYPSYNEQFF
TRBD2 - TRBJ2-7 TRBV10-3 TGTGCCATCAGTGAGTCAACGGGAGGATCCGAGCAGTACTTC CAISESTGGSEQYF
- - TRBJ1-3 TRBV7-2 TGTGCCAGCAGCTTATCCCCCCCTTCTTCTGGAAACACCATATATTTT CASSLSPPSSGNTIYF
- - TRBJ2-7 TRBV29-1 TGCAGCGTTGGTGTTGTAGACGAGCAGTACTTC CSVGVVDEQYF
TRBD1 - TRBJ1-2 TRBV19 TGTGCCAGTAGCACCGGGACAGCAACGAACTATGGCTACACCTTC CASSTGTATNYGYTF
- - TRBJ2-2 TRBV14 TGTGCCAGCAGCCAAGAATTTTCCGGGGAGCTGTTTTTT CASSQEFSGELFF
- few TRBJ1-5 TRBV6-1 TGTGCCAGCGGAATATCTCTAAACAATCAGCCCCAGCATTTT CASGISLNNQPQHF
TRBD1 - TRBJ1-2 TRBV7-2 TGTGCCAGCAGCTTAGTAGGGGGCGAGTTTCTATCGGGCTACACCTTC CASSLVGGEFLSGYTF
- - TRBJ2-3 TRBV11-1 TGTGCCAGCCATGTCGGGGGAAGCACAGATACGCAGTATTTT CASHVGGSTDTQYF
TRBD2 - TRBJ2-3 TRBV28 TGTGCCAGCAGTCTGACTAGCGCCTATACGCAGTATTTT CASSLTSAYTQYF
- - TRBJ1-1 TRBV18 TGTGCCAGCTCACCGTCCGGGGCCCATCTTAACACTGAAGCTTTCTTT CASSPSGAHLNTEAFF
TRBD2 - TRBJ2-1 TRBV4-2 TGTGCCAGCGGAGAGCGGGGTTACAATGAGCAGTTCTTC CASGERGYNEQFF
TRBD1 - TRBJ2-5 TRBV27 TGTGCCAGCAGTTTACAGGGGGCAGGGGAGACCCAGTACTTC CASSLQGAGETQYF
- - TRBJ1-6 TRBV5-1 TGCGCCAGCAGCTTACAGGCGGATTCACCCCTCCACTTT CASSLQADSPLHF
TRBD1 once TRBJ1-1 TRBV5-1 TGCGCCAGCAGCTTGGGCGGGACAGGGGGCGCGAACACTGAAGCTTTCTTT CASSLGGTGGANTEAFF
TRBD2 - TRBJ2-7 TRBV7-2 TGTGCCAGCAACCCGACTAGCGGACAAACCTACGAGCAGTACTTC CASNPTSGQTYEQYF
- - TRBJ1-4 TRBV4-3 TGCGCCAGCAGCCAGAGCTTGGGACGGGAAAAACTGTTTTTT CASSQSLGREKLFF
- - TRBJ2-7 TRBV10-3 TGTGCCATCAGTCCGGGACGACTCCCCTACGAGCAGTACTTC CAISPGRLPYEQYF
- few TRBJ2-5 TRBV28 TGTGCCAGCAGTTTATTGGCAGGGAAGGGGGAGACCCAGTACTTC CASSLLAGKGETQYF
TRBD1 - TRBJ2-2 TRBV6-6 TGTGCCAGCAGTTACTCAGGACAGGCGGCCGGGGAGCTGTTTTTT CASSYSGQAAGELFF
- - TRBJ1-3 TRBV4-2 TGTGCCAGCAGAACAAGGGCCCGAGGAAACACCATATATTTT CASRTRARGNTIYF
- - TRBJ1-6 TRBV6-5 TGTGCCAGCAGTCAGGACGGACCGAGATCACCCCTCCACTTT CASSQDGPRSPLHF
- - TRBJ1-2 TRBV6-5 TGTGCCAGCAGTTCCGGGCCACCAACCGGTGGCTACACCTTC CASSSGPPTGGYTF
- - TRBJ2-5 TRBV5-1 TGCGCCAGCAGTCGACTTGGCGTAGAGACCCAGTACTTC CASSRLGVETQYF
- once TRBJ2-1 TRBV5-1 TGCGCCAGCAGCTTGGGGACCCCCCCGGGCAATGAGCAGTTCTTC CASSLGTPPGNEQFF
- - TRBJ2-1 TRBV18 TGTGCCAGCTCACCCGGTCAGATTGGCAATGAGCAGTTCTTC CASSPGQIGNEQFF
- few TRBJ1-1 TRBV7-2 TGTGCCAGCAGCTTAGGAATGGGCACTGAAGCTTTCTTT CASSLGMGTEAFF
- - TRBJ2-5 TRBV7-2 TGTGCCAGCAGCTTTGCCGGGGAGGAGACCCAGTACTTC CASSFAGEETQYF
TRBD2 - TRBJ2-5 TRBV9 TGTGCCAGCAGCTCCCGGACTAGCGGGGGTGACCCCCAAGAGACCCAGTACTTC CASSSRTSGGDPQETQYF
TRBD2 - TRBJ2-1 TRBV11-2 TGTGCCAGCAGCATCCATACAGCGGGGGGAGGCAATGAGCAGTTCTTC CASSIHTAGGGNEQFF
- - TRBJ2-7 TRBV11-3 TGTGCCAGCAGATCATCGGGATACGAGCAGTACTTC CASRSSGYEQYF
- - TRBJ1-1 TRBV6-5 TGTGCCAGCAGTGTCGAAGGGAACACTGAAGCTTTCTTT CASSVEGNTEAFF
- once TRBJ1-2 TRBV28 TGTGCCTCCACCAGGCCCCCGGCGCGCTATGGCTACACCTTC CASTRPPARYGYTF
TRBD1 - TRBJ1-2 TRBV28 TGTGCCAGCAGCCTAGGACAGGGGTCCTATGGCTACACCTTC CASSLGQGSYGYTF
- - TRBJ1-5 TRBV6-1 TGTGCCAGCAGTGAAGCGCAAGGGGAGGGAAGCAATCAGCCCCAGCATTTT CASSEAQGEGSNQPQHF
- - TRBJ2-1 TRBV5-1 TGCGCCAGCAGCTTGACGGCCCTCTACAATGAGCAGTTCTTC CASSLTALYNEQFF
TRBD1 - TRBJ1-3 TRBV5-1 TGCGCCAGCAGCTTTACGACAGGGAGCTCTGGAAACACCATATATTTT CASSFTTGSSGNTIYF
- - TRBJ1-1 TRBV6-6 TGTGCCAGCAGACAGGGCATGAACACTGAAGCTTTCTTT CASRQGMNTEAFF
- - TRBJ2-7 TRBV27 TGTGCCAGCACATCGTGGGGGCAGGGTGATAAGTACGAGCAGTACTTC CASTSWGQGDKYEQYF
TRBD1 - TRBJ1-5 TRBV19 TGTGCCATCGGGACAGCAAATAGCAATCAGCCCCAGCATTTT CAIGTANSNQPQHF
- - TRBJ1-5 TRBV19 TGTGCCAGTAGTGGGATTACAGACTGGGGTCAGCCCCAGCATTTT CASSGITDWGQPQHF
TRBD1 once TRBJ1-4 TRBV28 TGTGCCAGCAGGCCCACGGGACAGCCTGAAAAACTGTTTTTT CASRPTGQPEKLFF
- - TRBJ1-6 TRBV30 TGTGCCTATCACTCGGGACTGCTAAATTCACCCCTCCACTTT CAYHSGLLNSPLHF
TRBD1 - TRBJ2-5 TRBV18 TGTGCCAGCTCACGGACAGGTCAAGAGACCCAGTACTTC CASSRTGQETQYF
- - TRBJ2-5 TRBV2 TGTGCCAGCAGTACCAACGAGGGGGGGACCCAGTACTTC CASSTNEGGTQYF
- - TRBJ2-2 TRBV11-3 TGTGCCAGCAGCTTTTCGGGAGTTGGGTCCGGGGAGCTGTTTTTT CASSFSGVGSGELFF
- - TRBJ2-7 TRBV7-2 TGTGCCAGCACCGAGCCCCCCTACGAGCAGTACTTC CASTEPPYEQYF
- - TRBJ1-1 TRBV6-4 TGTGCCAGCAGTGCTGGTATGAACACTGAAGCTTTCTTT CASSAGMNTEAFF
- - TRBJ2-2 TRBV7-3 TGTGCCAGCAGCTTTTCAGGATCTTCCGGGGAGCTGTTTTTT CASSFSGSSGELFF